Listed below are T cell receptor beta chains from one sample, sequenced in a study of shared T cell receptors in the human thymus. Produced via immunoSEQ multiplex PCR; TCRdb's table is partial and in-frame only. The sample has hundreds of thousands of clones; more than 75% are singletons. Another study also made use of these data, one on human thymus T cells.

Sequenced material: thymocytes. These receptors all come from a boy under two years old with a congenital heart defect. Each CDR3 is given with its conserved first and last residue. The D gene is left open where the match is weak. Size is stated for part of the rows, as once, few or many counts, or as a class when the clone is expanded.

CDR3 protein	CDR3 DNA	clone size	V gene	J gene	CDR3 length	D gene
CSVGGTSGRTDTQYF	TGCAGCGTTGGGGGGACTAGCGGGAGGACAGATACGCAGTATTTT	.	TRBV29-1	TRBJ2-3	15	TRBD2
CASSLVQGKGNNQPQHF	TGTGCCAGCAGCTTAGTTCAGGGCAAGGGGAACAATCAGCCCCAGCATTTT	.	TRBV11-1	TRBJ1-5	17	.
CASSEGQGGTEAFF	TGTGCCAGCAGTGAAGGACAGGGCGGCACTGAAGCTTTCTTT	.	TRBV2	TRBJ1-1	14	TRBD1
CSVRGRGLKEDGYTF	TGCAGCGTGAGGGGCAGGGGGCTTAAAGAAGACGGCTACACCTTC	.	TRBV29-1	TRBJ1-2	15	TRBD1
CASSFGGAGTSGYNEQFF	TGTGCCAGCAGCTTCGGGGGTGCGGGGACTAGCGGTTACAATGAGCAGTTCTTC	.	TRBV5-4	TRBJ2-1	18	TRBD2
CASSQARGGVGTGELFF	TGTGCCAGCAGCCAAGCTAGGGGGGGAGTCGGGACCGGGGAGCTGTTTTTT	.	TRBV14	TRBJ2-2	17	.
CASSPGFPSGFYEQYF	TGTGCCAGCAGCCCCGGCTTCCCTAGCGGGTTCTACGAGCAGTACTTC	.	TRBV5-5	TRBJ2-7	16	TRBD2
CASSESRLWGGNQPQHF	TGCGCCAGCAGTGAGTCACGCTTGTGGGGAGGCAATCAGCCCCAGCATTTT	.	TRBV10-1	TRBJ1-5	17	.
CASSKVGPGQGGRETQYF	TGCGCCAGCAGCAAAGTCGGGCCCGGACAGGGTGGTCGGGAGACCCAGTACTTC	.	TRBV4-1	TRBJ2-5	18	TRBD1
CASPAGGLAGGPYNEQLF	TGTGCCAGTCCGGCAGGGGGACTAGCGGGAGGGCCGTACAATGAGCAGCTCTTC	.	TRBV25-1	TRBJ2-1	18	TRBD2
CASSQDRVYGYTF	TGCGCCAGCAGCCAAGACAGGGTTTATGGCTACACCTTC	once	TRBV4-1	TRBJ1-2	13	.
CASSGAPHVGNQPQHF	TGCGCCAGCAGCGGGGCCCCCCATGTGGGGAATCAGCCCCAGCATTTT	.	TRBV5-1	TRBJ1-5	16	.
CASTRVTRYEQYF	TGTGCCAGCACGAGAGTGACTCGCTACGAGCAGTACTTC	few	TRBV28	TRBJ2-7	13	.
CASCFSSGTLVVTGELFF	TGCGCCAGTTGTTTTTCTAGCGGGACCCTCGTTGTCACCGGGGAGCTGTTTTTT	.	TRBV5-1	TRBJ2-2	18	TRBD2
CASSQGAGANTEAFF	TGCGCCAGCAGTCAGGGAGCAGGGGCGAACACTGAAGCTTTCTTT	.	TRBV23-1	TRBJ1-1	15	.
CASSLTSGSTDTQYF	TGCGCCAGCAGCCTGACTAGCGGTTCCACAGATACGCAGTATTTT	.	TRBV5-1	TRBJ2-3	15	TRBD2
CSVRRAQGNEQFF	TGCAGCGTTCGGAGGGCCCAGGGCAATGAGCAGTTCTTC	.	TRBV29-1	TRBJ2-1	13	.
CASSSTAARGEKLFF	TGTGCCAGCAGCTCGACGGCAGCAAGAGGGGAAAAACTGTTTTTT	.	TRBV7-6	TRBJ1-4	15	.
CASILTGSVSSYEQYF	TGTGCCAGTATTCTGACTGGTTCAGTGAGCTCCTACGAGCAGTACTTC	.	TRBV19	TRBJ2-7	16	.
CASPSNEQFF	TGTGCCAGCCCCTCCAATGAGCAGTTCTTC	.	TRBV5-6	TRBJ2-1	10	.
CATRQGAREKLFF	TGTGCCACCCGACAGGGGGCTCGGGAAAAACTGTTTTTT	.	TRBV2	TRBJ1-4	13	TRBD1
CAGLLLLDRQYPGRTQYF	TGCGCCGGATTACTCCTTTTGGACAGGCAATATCCAGGAAGGACCCAGTACTTC	.	TRBV10-1	TRBJ2-5	18	TRBD1
CASSGGQTQYF	TGTGCCAGCAGTGGGGGCCAGACCCAGTACTTC	.	TRBV6-1	TRBJ2-5	11	.
CASSPEGEGGEETQYF	TGTGCCAGCAGCCCCGAGGGGGAAGGGGGGGAAGAGACCCAGTACTTC	once	TRBV7-7	TRBJ2-5	16	.
CAWSPPGNSGRADEQFF	TGTGCCTGGAGTCCACCTGGGAATAGCGGGAGGGCCGATGAGCAGTTCTTC	few	TRBV30	TRBJ2-1	17	TRBD2
CASGGTSGRAGEQYF	TGCGCCAGCGGGGGGACTAGCGGGAGGGCCGGCGAGCAGTACTTC	once	TRBV10-2	TRBJ2-7	15	TRBD2
CAWSVTGSAHFNEQFF	TGTGCCTGGAGTGTAACGGGTAGCGCCCATTTCAATGAGCAGTTCTTC	once	TRBV30	TRBJ2-1	16	.
CASSQVDGTSRAKNEKLFF	TGCGCCAGCAGCCAAGTTGATGGTACGAGCAGGGCGAAAAATGAAAAACTGTTTTTT	once	TRBV4-3	TRBJ1-4	19	.
CASSESVRGTGHANEQFF	TGTGCCAGCAGTGAATCCGTAAGAGGGACAGGGCACGCCAATGAGCAGTTCTTC	.	TRBV25-1	TRBJ2-1	18	TRBD1
CASSERGTSGPSEQFF	TGTGCCAGCAGCGAGAGGGGGACTAGCGGTCCTTCTGAGCAGTTCTTC	once	TRBV9	TRBJ2-1	16	TRBD2
CASSELAGGSAEQFF	TGTGCCAGCAGTGAACTAGCGGGAGGGAGCGCTGAGCAGTTCTTC	.	TRBV6-1	TRBJ2-1	15	TRBD2
CASGPGLAGGLDTQYF	TGTGCTAGTGGTCCCGGACTAGCGGGAGGATTAGATACGCAGTATTTT	.	TRBV12-5	TRBJ2-3	16	TRBD2
CATRPGTSGQGTYNEQFF	TGTGCCACCCGACCCGGGACTAGCGGCCAGGGGACCTACAATGAGCAGTTCTTC	.	TRBV27	TRBJ2-1	18	TRBD2
CASSRGPSATNEKLFF	TGTGCCAGCAGCAGGGGCCCCTCGGCAACTAATGAAAAACTGTTTTTT	.	TRBV5-4	TRBJ1-4	16	.
CASSPTSGQETQYF	TGTGCCAGCAGCCCCACTAGCGGGCAAGAGACCCAGTACTTC	.	TRBV7-2	TRBJ2-5	14	TRBD2
CASSLHASGRIKETQYF	TGTGCCAGCAGTTTGCATGCTAGCGGGAGGATTAAGGAGACCCAGTACTTC	.	TRBV28	TRBJ2-5	17	TRBD2
CASSFSGEGNTEAFF	TGTGCCAGCAGCTTTTCAGGGGAAGGAAACACTGAAGCTTTCTTT	.	TRBV11-2	TRBJ1-1	15	.
CASSHDRGPEYEQYF	TGTGCCAGCAGTCACGACAGGGGGCCGGAATACGAGCAGTACTTC	.	TRBV28	TRBJ2-7	15	TRBD1
CASSYLATSGTDTQYF	TGTGCCAGCAGTTACCTGGCGACTAGCGGCACAGATACGCAGTATTTT	once	TRBV6-5	TRBJ2-3	16	TRBD2
CASSLKLSTREEPGANVLTF	TGTGCCAGCAGTTTGAAGTTATCAACGCGGGAGGAACCTGGGGCCAACGTCCTGACTTTC	.	TRBV28	TRBJ2-6	20	TRBD2
CASSPRTGGSSGANVLTF	TGTGCCAGCAGCCCGAGGACAGGGGGAAGCTCTGGGGCCAACGTCCTGACTTTC	.	TRBV28	TRBJ2-6	18	TRBD1
CASSPRTSRSSYEQYF	TGTGCCAGCTCACCACGGACTAGCAGGAGTTCCTACGAGCAGTACTTC	.	TRBV18	TRBJ2-7	16	TRBD2
CASSVGGQGGQPQHF	TGTGCCAGCAGCGTAGGTGGGCAGGGAGGTCAGCCCCAGCATTTT	.	TRBV9	TRBJ1-5	15	.
CASSPDRARRAGGPLETQYF	TGTGCCAGCAGTCCAGACCGAGCAAGGAGAGCGGGAGGGCCCTTAGAGACCCAGTACTTC	.	TRBV28	TRBJ2-5	20	TRBD2
CASSFGLPYEQYF	TGTGCCAGCAGTTTTGGACTACCCTACGAGCAGTACTTC	.	TRBV27	TRBJ2-7	13	.
CASSLEVFGKTSTDTQYF	TGTGCCAGCAGCTTAGAAGTCTTCGGGAAAACTAGCACAGATACGCAGTATTTT	once	TRBV7-2	TRBJ2-3	18	.
CASSLGGPRPYEQYF	TGCGCCAGCAGCTTGGGCGGGCCTAGACCCTACGAGCAGTACTTC	once	TRBV5-1	TRBJ2-7	15	.
CASSLPSDYYEQYF	TGTGCCAGCAGCTTACCTAGCGATTACTACGAGCAGTACTTC	.	TRBV7-9	TRBJ2-7	14	.
CASSPVERSYEQYF	TGTGCCAGCTCACCAGTAGAGCGGTCCTACGAGCAGTACTTC	.	TRBV18	TRBJ2-7	14	.
CATNPQGRGSEAFF	TGCGCCACCAACCCCCAGGGGCGCGGATCTGAAGCTTTCTTT	.	TRBV10-2	TRBJ1-1	14	.
CASSIFREGRHEQFF	TGTGCCAGTAGTATCTTCCGGGAGGGTAGACATGAGCAGTTCTTC	few	TRBV19	TRBJ2-1	15	TRBD2
CASSSTSGIETQYF	TGCGCCAGCAGCTCGACTAGCGGGATTGAGACCCAGTACTTC	.	TRBV5-1	TRBJ2-5	14	TRBD2
CATSNAGGAEQYF	TGTGCCACCAGCAATGCGGGGGGCGCCGAGCAGTACTTC	.	TRBV15	TRBJ2-7	13	TRBD2
CASSLGGGGHLTDTQYF	TGTGCCAGCAGCTTAGGAGGTGGCGGACACCTCACAGATACGCAGTATTTT	.	TRBV7-2	TRBJ2-3	17	.